Below, one T cell receptor (beta chain) is given with its context. The antigen is undetermined. The CDR3 has 15 residues. V was shortened by 4 bases and J by 5 bases, with 18 bases between the two germline ends. Looked up from germline, CDR1 is SGHDT and CDR2 is YYEEEE. This record belongs to a study of siplizumab effects on memory and regulatory T cells. General study findings and limits: There was no confirmation of the suppressive function of proliferating Tregs from siplizumab cultures. Assignment to unstimulated subsets succeeded for only a minor fraction of the alloreactive clones. Neither a naive nor a memory phenotype was assignable to roughly 80-96% of proliferating CD4+ or CD8+ clones.

The data were produced by immunoSEQ multiplex PCR, yet TCRdb's version contains in-frame clones alone and is incomplete. The sample lists about 110,000 clones, approximately 94% occurring once. The receptor comes from a human donor in good health. The gene calls are TRBV5-6 and TRBJ1-1; TRBD1 might be the D (5 bases). Material: CD4+ T cells sorted from blood. The CDR3 sequence: CASSPGWGKGTEAFF. CDR3 DNA: TGTGCCAGCAGCCCCGGTTGGGGGAAGGGAACTGAAGCTTTCTTT.